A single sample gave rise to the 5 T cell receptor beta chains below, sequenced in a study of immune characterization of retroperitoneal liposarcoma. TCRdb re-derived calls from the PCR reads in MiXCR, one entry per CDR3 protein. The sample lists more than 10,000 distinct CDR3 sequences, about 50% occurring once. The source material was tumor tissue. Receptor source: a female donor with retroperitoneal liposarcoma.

DNA for the CDR3: TGTGCCAGCAGTTTATCTTATTTTACCGGGACTAGCGGCTACGAGCAGTACTTC. Amino acid sequence: CASSLSYFTGTSGYEQYF. The V and J genes are TRBV27 and TRBJ2-5; 11 bases are shared with TRBD2. The J call may be faulty, since TRBJ2-7 better matches the DNA end. In germline, CDR1 is MNHEY, CDR2 SMNVEV (reference sequence). The CDR3 is 18 residues long.

The CDR3 DNA is TGCGCCAGCAGTTTAAGCGGCCAAGGCCCAGATACGCAGTATTTT. Amino acids: CASSLSGQGPDTQYF. The rearrangement uses TRBV10-2 and TRBJ2-3; perhaps TRBD2 as D (5 bases). The CDR3 length is 15 residues. From germline, CDR1 is WSHSY and CDR2 SAAADI. Deletions cut 5 bases from V and 4 bases from J, with 16 bases between.

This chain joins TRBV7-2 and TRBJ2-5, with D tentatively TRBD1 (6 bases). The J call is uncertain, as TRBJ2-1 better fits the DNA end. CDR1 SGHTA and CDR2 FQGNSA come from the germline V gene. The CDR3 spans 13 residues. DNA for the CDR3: TGTGCCAGCAGCTCCGGACCGGGACACGAGCAGTTCTTC. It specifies CASSSGPGHEQFF.

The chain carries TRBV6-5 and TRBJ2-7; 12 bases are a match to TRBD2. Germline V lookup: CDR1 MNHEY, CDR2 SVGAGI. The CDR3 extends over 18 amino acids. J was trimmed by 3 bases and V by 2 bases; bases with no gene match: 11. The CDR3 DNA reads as TGTGCCAGCAGTTACAAAACATGGACTAGCGGGACCGTCTACGAGCAGTACTTC. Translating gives CASSYKTWTSGTVYEQYF.

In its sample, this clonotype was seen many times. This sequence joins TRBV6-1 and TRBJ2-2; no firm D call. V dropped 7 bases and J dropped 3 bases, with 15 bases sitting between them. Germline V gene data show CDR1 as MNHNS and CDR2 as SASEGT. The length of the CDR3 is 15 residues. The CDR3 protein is CASTTRYFDTGELFF. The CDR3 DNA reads TGTGCCAGCACCACGAGATATTTCGACACCGGGGAGCTGTTTTTT.